The rows below give T cell receptor beta chains drawn from one sample of a study of blood T cells in healthy people across ages. TCRdb passed the 5' RACE reads through MiXCR, listing each CDR3 protein once. The table lists about 930,000 distinct CDR3 sequences, about 27% of them singletons. The data also belong to a second study, concerning T cells of mothers and their children.

The sequencing sample was made of blood. These receptors all come from a woman aged 40 to 49 in good health. Each CDR3 is given with its conserved first and last residue. A D gene is named only where the DNA matches it firmly. Clone size is not always given. Where it is, it says once, few, many or a class for expanded clones.

d_gene | len | abundance | j_gene | v_gene | CDR3aa | CDR3nt
NA | 15 | many | TRBJ2-5 | TRBV27 | CATRTGTLGQETQYF | TGTGCCACCAGGACCGGGACACTCGGCCAAGAGACCCAGTACTTC
NA | 17 | few | TRBJ2-1 | TRBV7-2 | CASSLVGRGQVYNEQFF | TGTGCCAGCAGCTTAGTCGGGCGTGGGCAGGTCTACAATGAGCAGTTCTTC
NA | 14 | NA | TRBJ2-7 | TRBV18 | CASFRTGERDEQYF | TGTGCCAGCTTTCGGACTGGCGAGCGGGACGAGCAGTACTTC
NA | 15 | NA | TRBJ2-5 | TRBV7-8 | CASSLVRGGQETQYF | TGTGCCAGCAGCTTGGTTAGAGGGGGACAAGAGACCCAGTACTTC
NA | 14 | many | TRBJ2-1 | TRBV7-9 | CASSFDNSYNEQFF | TGTGCCAGCAGCTTTGACAACTCCTACAATGAGCAGTTCTTC
NA | 15 | NA | TRBJ2-6 | TRBV2 | CASHRGGSGANVLTF | TGTGCCAGCCATAGGGGGGGCTCCGGGGCCAACGTCCTGACTTTC
TRBD2 | 17 | many | TRBJ2-1 | TRBV7-3 | CASSLMGAGGGYNEQFF | TGTGCCAGCAGCTTAATGGGAGCGGGGGGCGGATACAATGAGCAGTTCTTC
TRBD1 | 13 | NA | TRBJ2-5 | TRBV7-3 | CASRPTGSETQYF | TGTGCCAGCAGACCGACAGGGAGTGAGACCCAGTACTTC
NA | 15 | NA | TRBJ2-6 | TRBV7-3 | CASSPYPSGANVLTF | TGTGCCAGCAGCCCATATCCCTCTGGGGCCAACGTCCTGACTTTC
NA | 14 | many | TRBJ2-3 | TRBV29-1 | CSAILNYPELGQYF | TGCAGCGCTATCCTTAATTACCCGGAATTGGGGCAGTATTTT
TRBD1 | 14 | many | TRBJ2-5 | TRBV12-3/TRBV12-4 | CASSLDRGGETQYF | TGTGCCAGCAGCCTCGACAGGGGAGGAGAGACCCAGTACTTC
TRBD1 | 16 | few | TRBJ1-5 | TRBV9 | CASSVVQGDKDQPQHF | TGTGCCAGCAGCGTAGTACAGGGGGATAAAGATCAGCCCCAGCATTTT
NA | 13 | few | TRBJ2-1 | TRBV2 | CASSAGSFNEQFF | TGTGCCAGCAGTGCGGGCAGCTTCAATGAGCAGTTCTTC
NA | 15 | NA | TRBJ2-1 | TRBV4-2 | CASSQEGPSYNEQFF | TGTGCCAGCAGCCAAGAGGGCCCTTCCTACAATGAGCAGTTCTTC
NA | 15 | NA | TRBJ2-5 | TRBV7-9 | CASYRGSLYQETQYF | TGTGCCAGCTACCGAGGCTCCCTGTACCAAGAGACCCAGTACTTC
NA | 15 | NA | TRBJ2-3 | TRBV7-3 | CASSLSRTTTDTQYF | TGTGCCAGCAGCTTATCCCGGACTACCACAGATACGCAGTATTTT
NA | 15 | few | TRBJ2-3 | TRBV28 | CASSLPWGATDTQYF | TGTGCCAGCAGTTTACCCTGGGGGGCCACAGATACGCAGTATTTT
TRBD1 | 14 | many | TRBJ2-5 | TRBV20-1 | CSARRDRDQETQYF | TGCAGTGCTAGGAGGGACAGGGACCAAGAGACCCAGTACTTC
NA | 13 | NA | TRBJ2-3 | TRBV20-1 | CSAASGFTDTQYF | TGCAGTGCTGCATCAGGGTTCACAGATACGCAGTATTTT
NA | 15 | once | TRBJ2-5 | TRBV2 | CASNDRPGISYGQYF | TGTGCCAGCAACGACCGTCCGGGGATTTCCTACGGGCAGTACTTC
TRBD2 | 15 | NA | TRBJ2-7 | TRBV10-3 | CAIRASGGHDYEHYF | TGTGCCATCAGAGCTAGCGGGGGCCACGACTACGAGCATTACTTC
TRBD1 | 14 | NA | TRBJ1-1 | TRBV7-2 | CASSFDRERAEAFF | TGTGCCAGCAGCTTTGACAGGGAGCGCGCTGAAGCTTTCTTT
NA | 16 | NA | TRBJ2-3 | TRBV11-2 | CASSQGPFPPTDTQYF | TGTGCCAGCAGCCAAGGTCCCTTCCCCCCCACAGATACGCAGTATTTT
TRBD2 | 17 | NA | TRBJ2-3 | TRBV28 | CASSTPSTSGVRDTQYF | TGTGCCAGCAGTACCCCCTCGACTAGCGGGGTCCGGGATACGCAGTATTTT
NA | 14 | NA | TRBJ2-3 | TRBV7-2 | CASSLRQTTDTQYF | TGTGCCAGCAGCTTAAGACAGACCACAGATACGCAGTATTTT
NA | 14 | few | TRBJ1-2 | TRBV28 | CASSLNSGESGYTF | TGTGCCAGCAGTTTAAACAGCGGGGAAAGCGGCTACACCTTC
NA | 11 | many | TRBJ1-2 | TRBV29-1 | CSVETGNGYTF | TGCAGCGTTGAGACCGGGAATGGCTACACCTTC
NA | 17 | NA | TRBJ2-5 | TRBV24-1 | CVTSEGVRRGSMQTQYF | TGTGTCACCAGTGAAGGGGTGAGGAGGGGCAGTATGCAGACCCAGTACTTC
NA | 14 | NA | TRBJ2-7 | TRBV18 | CASSPRGAAWEQYF | TGTGCCAGCTCACCACGGGGGGCAGCTTGGGAGCAGTACTTC
NA | 14 | NA | TRBJ2-3 | TRBV18 | CASSPSQRTDAQYF | TGTGCCAGCTCACCTAGCCAGCGCACAGATGCGCAGTATTTT
TRBD1 | 15 | many | TRBJ1-4 | TRBV20-1 | CSAPDRGLTNEKLFF | TGCAGTGCTCCGGACAGGGGGTTGACTAATGAAAAACTGTTTTTT